This TCR beta chain emerged from a study of CD8+CD57+ T cells in acquired aplastic anemia (dated by TCRdb to about 2018). For the wider study: A mean of roughly 2.9 ug of DNA, ranging from about 0.19 to 30 ug, was extracted from sorted CD4+ and CD8+ cells. Healthy donor samples averaged about 10 million reads for CD4+ and under 12 million for CD8+ cells.

For CDR1 and CDR2, the germline V gene lists SGHVS and FNYEAQ. Inclusive of the bounding cysteine and phenylalanine, the CDR3 is 15 residues long. Solely the CDR3 DNA is kept, with 45 bases framed from the first base. V and J are truncated by 5 bases and 2 bases respectively, leaving an intervening sequence of 13 bases. Here is what the overall study found, with its caveats: Although roughly 29 CD8+ CDR3 sequences were shared by patients and controls, these sequences appeared highly expressed in patients and within the immunodominant clones of patients. Between patients and healthy controls, no significant difference in CD8+ Simpson's diversity was found (P=0.060).

In the study, sorted CD4+ and CD8+ blood T cells from patients with severe aplastic anemia and from healthy subjects underwent deep sequencing of TCR repertoires. Ficoll-Paque density gradient centrifugation was used to isolate peripheral blood mononuclear cells. Before DNA extraction, CD4+ and CD8+ T cells were sorted by FACS or by magnetic beads. Genomic DNA was used as template for profiling of TCR beta VDJ combinations and CDR3 sequences. An Illumina HiSeq 2000 was used for TCR repertoire sequencing. From the authors' description of their analysis: Repertoires were assessed using TRBV/TRBJ rearrangement plots, CDR3 size and DJ length profiles, and Simpson's diversity index. The most abundant DNA sequence in the deep sequencing data was defined as the immunodominant clone. CDR3 amino acid sequences were screened for sharing across subjects and compared with published repertoires and the VDJdb database. TCRdb trimmed the raw reads at Q25, called clones with MiXCR and kept productive beta chains. Merged by CDR3 protein, the rows form single entries marked with the most common genes and DNA. It is TCRdb's table, rather than the study itself, that gives the V and J calls and clone size. The sample table shows roughly 80,000 distinct CDR3 sequences, and under 50% are seen once. The ten biggest clones cover about 68% of the sample.

Many counts were recorded for this clonotype. It has no known antigen specificity. Base-call qualities are not available, and no considerably larger clone is one nucleotide away. The sequence links TRBV7-6 to TRBJ1-3, with a weak D call of TRBD1 (6 bases match). The source of this sequence is a human donor in good health, serving as a control. Input material: sorted CD4+, CD8+, or CD8+CD57+ T cells (not recorded which) from PBMCs. The CDR3 in this case is CASSGLQGPGNTIYF. The DNA sequence is given as TGTGCCAGCAGCGGTTTACAGGGACCTGGAAACACCATATATTTT.